The clone carrying this T cell receptor beta chain was seen at least ten times. One entry per CDR3 protein, called by TCRdb with MiXCR from the reads. The top ten hold approximately 2.3% of the sample, which has some 300,000 distinct CDR3 sequences, roughly a tenth seen once. The source of the sample is a study of T cell repertoires in cytomegalovirus infection. CDR1 is MNHNS and CDR2 is SASEGT in the germline V gene. V lost 6 bases and J lost 3, with 11 bases in between. The CDR3 loop spans 13 amino acids. Input material: PBMCs. The TCR was taken from a human donor in good health (CMV status not recorded). Some clones in this sample may be carry-over from other donors' samples. The V call is TRBV6-1, the J call TRBJ1-1; D possibly corresponds to TRBD1 (5 bases). Written as DNA, the CDR3 is TGTGCCAGCAGGGGAGGGGTGGACACTGAAGCTTTCTTT. Translation gives CASRGGVDTEAFF.